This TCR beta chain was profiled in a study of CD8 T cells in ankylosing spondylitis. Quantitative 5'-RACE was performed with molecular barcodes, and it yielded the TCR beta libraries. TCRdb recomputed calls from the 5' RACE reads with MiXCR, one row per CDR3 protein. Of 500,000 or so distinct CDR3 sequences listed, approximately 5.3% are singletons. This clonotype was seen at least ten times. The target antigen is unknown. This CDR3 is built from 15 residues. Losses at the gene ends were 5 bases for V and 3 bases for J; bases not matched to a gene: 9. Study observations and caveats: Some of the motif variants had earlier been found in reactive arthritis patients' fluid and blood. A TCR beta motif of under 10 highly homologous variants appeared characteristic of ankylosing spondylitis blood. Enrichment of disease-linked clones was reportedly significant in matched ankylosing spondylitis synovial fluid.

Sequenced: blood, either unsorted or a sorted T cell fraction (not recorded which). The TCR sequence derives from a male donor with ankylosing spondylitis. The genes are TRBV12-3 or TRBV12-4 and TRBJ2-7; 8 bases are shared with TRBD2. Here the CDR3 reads CASSTNFGGGYEQYF. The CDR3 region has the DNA TGTGCCAGCAGTACAAACTTCGGGGGGGGCTACGAGCAGTACTTC.